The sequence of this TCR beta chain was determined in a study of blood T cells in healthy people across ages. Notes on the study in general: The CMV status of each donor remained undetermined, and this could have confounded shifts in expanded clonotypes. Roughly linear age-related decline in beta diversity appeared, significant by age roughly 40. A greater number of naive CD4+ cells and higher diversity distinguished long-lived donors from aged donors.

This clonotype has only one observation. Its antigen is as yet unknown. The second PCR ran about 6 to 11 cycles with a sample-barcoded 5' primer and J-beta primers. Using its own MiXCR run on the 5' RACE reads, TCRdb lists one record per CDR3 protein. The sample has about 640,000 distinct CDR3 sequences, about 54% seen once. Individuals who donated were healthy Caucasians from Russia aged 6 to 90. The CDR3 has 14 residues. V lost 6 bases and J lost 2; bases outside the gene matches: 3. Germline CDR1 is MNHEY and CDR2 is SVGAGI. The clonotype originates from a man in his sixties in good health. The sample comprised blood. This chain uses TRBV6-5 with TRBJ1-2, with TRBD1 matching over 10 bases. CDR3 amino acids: CASRADRGNYGYTF. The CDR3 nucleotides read TGTGCCAGCAGGGCGGACAGGGGGAACTATGGCTACACCTTC.